This is a list of T cell receptor beta chains from one sample in a study of PD-1 blockade in classical Hodgkin lymphoma. Repertoires were generated with immunoSEQ multiplex PCR, while TCRdb's copy carries only in-frame clones and drops some. The table lists roughly 97,000 clones, 65% to 85% of them singletons, with more than 10% in the top ten. The sequencing here drew on peripheral blood mononuclear cells (PBMCs), taken at baseline. These receptors all come from a human donor with classical Hodgkin lymphoma. Each CDR3 is given with its conserved first and last residue. The D gene is left open where the match is weak. Clone size is stated in some rows and not others, as once, few, many or a class when expanded.

v_call	d_call	clone_size	j_call	cdr3_aa	cdr3_nt
TRBV19	TRBD1	-	TRBJ1-2	CATGTAGRPAYGYTF	TGTGCCACAGGGACAGCCGGAAGACCGGCTTATGGCTACACCTTC
TRBV30	-	once	TRBJ2-2	CAWSDGGSGELFF	TGTGCCTGGAGTGACGGAGGGTCCGGGGAGCTGTTTTTT
TRBV6-5	TRBD2	-	TRBJ2-5	CASSYSSVAGRETQYF	TGTGCCAGCAGTTACTCGAGCGTAGCGGGAAGGGAGACCCAGTACTTC
TRBV19	-	-	TRBJ1-5	CASSALYQPQHF	TGTGCCAGTAGTGCCTTGTATCAGCCCCAGCATTTT
TRBV6-1	-	-	TRBJ1-2	CASSEGVGYTF	TGTGCCAGCAGTGAGGGAGTTGGCTACACCTTC
TRBV10-3	TRBD1	-	TRBJ1-3	CAIQGQYSGNTIYF	TGTGCCATTCAGGGACAGTACTCTGGAAACACCATATATTTT
TRBV7-2	TRBD2	-	TRBJ2-5	CASSTSGSGETQYF	TGTGCCAGCAGCACCAGCGGGAGTGGAGAGACCCAGTACTTC
TRBV7-6	TRBD2	-	TRBJ2-3	CASSLAPPLAGESTDTQYF	TGTGCCAGCAGCTTAGCCCCACCTCTAGCGGGAGAAAGCACAGATACGCAGTATTTT
TRBV10-3	TRBD1	-	TRBJ2-7	CASHPGQGVYEQYF	TGTGCCTCGCACCCGGGACAGGGAGTATACGAGCAGTACTTC
TRBV6-6	TRBD2	once	TRBJ2-7	CASSPSSGGYEQYF	TGTGCCAGCAGTCCATCTAGCGGGGGGTACGAGCAGTACTTC
TRBV21-1	-	-	TRBJ2-3	CASSRRIGDTQYF	TGTGCCAGCAGCCGTCGCATAGGAGATACGCAGTATTTT
TRBV19	-	-	TRBJ1-1	CASSRDGLMNTEAFF	TGTGCCAGTAGTAGAGACGGTCTAATGAACACTGAAGCTTTCTTT
TRBV30	-	few	TRBJ2-7	CAWRTQGIAAYEQYF	TGTGCCTGGAGGACCCAGGGGATAGCGGCCTACGAGCAGTACTTC
TRBV13	-	-	TRBJ2-2	CASSLELNTGELFF	TGTGCCAGCAGCTTAGAACTCAACACCGGGGAGCTGTTTTTT
TRBV11-3	-	-	TRBJ2-2	CASSLDAGAPTGELFF	TGTGCCAGCAGCTTAGACGCAGGGGCGCCCACCGGGGAGCTGTTTTTT
TRBV19	TRBD1	-	TRBJ2-1	CASSPKTGAYNEQFF	TGTGCCAGTAGTCCTAAGACAGGGGCCTACAATGAGCAGTTCTTC
TRBV21-1	-	few	TRBJ1-2	CASSTRQGVTNYGYTF	TGTGCCAGCAGCACCCGACAGGGAGTCACTAACTATGGCTACACCTTC
TRBV5-1	TRBD1	-	TRBJ1-4	CASSPSITGVGEKLFF	TGCGCCAGCAGCCCAAGCATAACAGGGGTAGGAGAAAAACTGTTTTTT
TRBV5-1	-	-	TRBJ1-3	CASSLGPPGGNTIYF	TGCGCCAGCAGCTTGGGGCCCCCCGGCGGAAACACCATATATTTT
TRBV9	TRBD2	-	TRBJ2-1	CASSALAGGIGENEQFF	TGTGCCAGCAGCGCCCTAGCGGGAGGCATCGGGGAAAATGAGCAGTTCTTC
TRBV7-2	TRBD1	-	TRBJ1-2	CASSKDRGNYGYTF	TGTGCCAGCAGCAAAGACAGGGGCAACTATGGCTACACCTTC
TRBV5-1	TRBD1	-	TRBJ2-7	CASSWDRSPGYF	TGCGCCAGCAGCTGGGACAGGTCCCCGGGGTACTTC
TRBV9	-	-	TRBJ1-3	CASSVSQGGNTIYF	TGTGCCAGCAGCGTAAGCCAGGGAGGAAACACCATATATTTT
TRBV10-3	-	-	TRBJ2-5	CAISVGGGGETQYF	TGTGCCATCAGTGTTGGTGGGGGTGGGGAGACCCAGTACTTC
TRBV27	-	-	TRBJ1-1	CASSLRTNTEAFF	TGTGCCAGCAGTCTGCGGACGAACACTGAAGCTTTCTTT
TRBV5-1	-	-	TRBJ2-5	CASSLAQETQYF	TGCGCCAGCAGCCTTGCTCAAGAGACCCAGTACTTC
TRBV2	-	-	TRBJ1-1	CARKLEQNTEAFF	TGTGCCAGAAAGCTAGAGCAGAACACTGAAGCTTTCTTT
TRBV5-1	TRBD2	-	TRBJ2-2	CASRGLAGGPGGELFF	TGCGCCAGCAGAGGACTAGCGGGAGGGCCGGGCGGGGAGCTGTTTTTT
TRBV28	TRBD1	-	TRBJ1-5	CASTDGTDSNQPQHF	TGTGCCAGCACCGACGGGACAGATAGCAATCAGCCCCAGCATTTT